Listed here are 21 T cell receptor beta chains from one sample, sequenced in a study of cytomegalovirus exposure and HLA in healthy donors. The PCR ran on 60 Vbeta and 13 Jbeta primers. TCRdb's copy holds only in-frame clones and misses some; the assay was immunoSEQ multiplex PCR. The table records 250,000 to 350,000 clones, 80% of them present only once. Sequencing input: PBMCs. The receptors originated from a girl aged 2-15 years in good health and CMV-seronegative.

This chain joins TRBV7-8 and TRBJ1-5; D possibly corresponds to TRBD1 (5 bases). The V end lost 2 bases, the J end lost 2 bases, and 7 bases lay between the germline ends. There are 14 residues in the CDR3. Germline CDR1 reads SGHVS; CDR2 reads FQNEAQ. The CDR3 sequence: CASSLWGGNQPQHF. The DNA for the CDR3 is TGTGCCAGCAGCTTATGGGGGGGCAATCAGCCCCAGCATTTT.

V gene TRBV28 combines with J gene TRBJ1-2; 9 bases fit TRBD1. The junction had 4 bases not matched to a gene; V was cut back by 6 bases and J by 5 bases. The CDR3 runs to 13 residues. Germline V lookup: CDR1 MDHEN, CDR2 SYDVKM. CDR3 loop: CASSLQGAYGYTF. The CDR3 DNA reads as TGTGCCAGCAGCTTACAGGGGGCTTATGGCTACACCTTC.

The chain combines TRBV9 with TRBJ1-2, with no clear D. Germline CDR1 and CDR2: SGDLS and YYNGEE. CDR3 length: 15 amino acids. The ends were cut back, 7 bases at V and 2 bases at J, with 18 bases in the middle. The CDR3 here is CASGLAEWANYGYTF. Written as DNA, the CDR3 is TGTGCCAGCGGCTTAGCCGAGTGGGCCAACTATGGCTACACCTTC.

The J gene is TRBJ2-5, the V gene TRBV9; possible D gene TRBD1, 6 bases. Trimming shortened V by 3 bases and J by 4 bases, and 13 bases separated the two germline ends. Germline V gene lookup returns CDR1 SGDLS and CDR2 YYNGEE. The CDR3 covers 14 residues. CDR3 protein: CASSETGLGETQYF. Here the CDR3 DNA reads TGTGCCAGCAGCGAAACAGGGCTGGGAGAGACCCAGTACTTC.

The chain carries TRBV19 and TRBJ2-1, with 12 bases identical to TRBD2. The CDR3 extends over 16 amino acids. The ends lost 6 bases at V and 4 bases at J; junction bases unmatched: 7. Germline-derived CDR1 and CDR2 are LNHDA and SQIVND (reference sequence). CDR3 sequence: CASRTSGGPRYNEQFF. The DNA for the CDR3 is TGTGCCAGTAGAACTAGCGGGGGGCCTAGGTACAATGAGCAGTTCTTC. Variable domain in full (rest from reference TRBV19 and TRBJ2-1): DGGITQSPKYLFRKEGQNVTLSCEQNLNHDAMYWYRQDPGQGLRLIYYSQIVNDFQKGDIAEGYSVSREKKESFPLTVTSAQKNPTAFYLCASRTSGGPRYNEQFFGPGTRLTVL.

This clone has a handful of counts. The chain has TRBV2 and TRBJ1-3; 7 bases are shared with TRBD1. The length of the CDR3 is 15 residues. Germline assignment: CDR1 SNHLY and CDR2 FYNNEI. V gave up 6 bases and J gave up 4 bases; unmatched junction bases: 9. The chain's CDR3 is CASSDETGSGNTIYF. CDR3 DNA: TGTGCCAGCAGCGACGAGACAGGGTCCGGAAACACCATATATTTT.

The CDR3 DNA sequence: TGCGCCAGCAGCTTGGCAGGAGGGTCCTCTGGAAACACCATATATTTT. It is translated as CASSLAGGSSGNTIYF. The rearrangement joins TRBV5-1 to TRBJ1-3, with D unresolved. Trimming removed 0 bases at V and 0 bases at J, with 10 bases between. Germline V CDR1 and CDR2: SGHRS, YFSETQ. CDR3 length: 16 residues.

This clone has a single count. The chain links TRBV7-2 to TRBJ2-7, with 7 nucleotides matching TRBD1. J gave up 2 bases and V 5 bases, and 21 bases lay outside the gene matches. The CDR3 is made up of 19 amino acids. CDR1 is SGHTA and CDR2 is FQGNSA in the germline V gene. The CDR3 nucleotides are TGTGCCAGCAGCCCAGGGGGATTAGGCGGCCCTAAGGAAGCCTACGAGCAGTACTTC. Translating gives CASSPGGLGGPKEAYEQYF. The whole variable domain, remainder taken from reference TRBV7-2 and TRBJ2-7, is GAGVSQSPSNKVTEKGKDVELRCDPISGHTALYWYRQSLGQGLEFLIYFQGNSAPDKSGLPSDRFSAERTGGSVSTLTIQRTQQEDSAVYLCASSPGGLGGPKEAYEQYFGPGTRLTVT.

The chain joins TRBV29-1 to TRBJ2-3; TRBD2 matches at 7 bases. This CDR3 is built from 15 residues. V gave up 3 bases and J gave up 0 bases; unmatched junction bases: 6. Germline CDR1 reads SQVTM; CDR2 reads ANQGSEA. Here the CDR3 reads CSVEASGTSTDTQYF. The CDR3 DNA reads as TGCAGCGTTGAGGCTAGCGGAACTAGCACAGATACGCAGTATTTT.

This chain joins TRBV7-9 and TRBJ1-1; weak D call: TRBD1 (5 bases). Germline V lookup: CDR1 SEHNR, CDR2 FQNEAQ (reference sequence). V was clipped by 6 bases and J by 1 base, with 9 bases between them. CDR3 length: 13 residues. DNA for the CDR3: TGTGCCAGCAGATTTCAGGGGAACACTGAAGCTTTCTTT. It is translated as CASRFQGNTEAFF.

The chain carries TRBV5-1 and TRBJ2-2, with a possible D match to TRBD2 (6 bases). The CDR3 has 15 amino acids. Trimming removed 4 bases from V and 6 bases from J, with 16 bases in between. Germline CDR1 reads SGHRS; CDR2 reads YFSETQ. The CDR3 coding sequence is TGCGCCAGCAGCCAGCGACTAGGGGTCCCCGGGGAGCTGTTTTTT. Encoded protein: CASSQRLGVPGELFF.

The genes are TRBV7-6 and TRBJ2-7, with 11 bases lining up with TRBD2. The CDR3 is 15 amino acids. V dropped 5 bases and J dropped 0; count of bases not matched to a gene: 3. Germline loops: CDR1 SGHVS, CDR2 FNYEAQ. The CDR3 coding sequence is TGTGCCAGCAGCGCGACTAGCGGGGTCTCCTACGAGCAGTACTTC. It specifies CASSATSGVSYEQYF.

The rearrangement links TRBV7-3 to TRBJ1-4; tentative D call: TRBD1 (6 bases). Trimming pared 5 bases from V and 4 bases from J, leaving 23 bases between. From germline, CDR1 is SGHTA and CDR2 FQGTGA. The CDR3 is 18 amino acids. The CDR3 reads CASSVNTVGQNHNEKLFF. CDR3 sequence (DNA): TGTGCCAGCAGCGTTAATACAGTAGGACAGAACCATAATGAAAAACTGTTTTTT.

This clone showed up just a few times. V is TRBV2 and J is TRBJ2-1; D ambiguous. V was cut by 5 bases and J by 7 bases, with 9 bases left in between. The CDR3 contains 12 residues. Germline loops: CDR1 SNHLY, CDR2 FYNNEI. In nucleotides, the CDR3 is TGTGCCAGCAGTCACAGTTGGAATGAGCAGTTCTTC. Residues: CASSHSWNEQFF.

The V call is TRBV2, the J call TRBJ2-5, with 14 bases lining up with TRBD2. Germline V lookup: CDR1 SNHLY, CDR2 FYNNEI. The CDR3 covers 15 residues. The trim removed 5 bases at V and 5 bases at J, leaving 4 bases unmatched. The CDR3 loop reads CASSTGTSGGETQYF. The CDR3, as DNA: TGTGCCAGCAGTACCGGGACTAGCGGGGGTGAGACCCAGTACTTC.

The genes are TRBV15 and TRBJ2-2; D may be TRBD2 (6 bases). The V and J ends lost 1 base and 3 bases respectively, with 9 bases between them. Looked up from germline, CDR1 is LNHNV and CDR2 is YYDKDF (reference sequence). The CDR3 runs to 15 residues. CDR3 residues: CATSRGTGDTGELFF. The CDR3 DNA is TGTGCCACCAGCAGAGGGACGGGAGACACCGGGGAGCTGTTTTTT. The variable domain in full, completed from reference TRBV15 and TRBJ2-2, reads DAMVIQNPRYQVTQFGKPVTLSCSQTLNHNVMYWYQQKSSQAPKLLFHYYDKDFNNEADTPDNFQSRRPNTSFCFLDIRSPGLGDTAMYLCATSRGTGDTGELFFGEGSRLTVL.

This clone occurred a few times. V usage is TRBV6-1 and J usage is TRBJ1-3; D is ambiguous. The CDR3 contains 14 residues. V was cut by 4 bases and J by 1 base, with 8 bases left in between. The germline V gene has CDR1 MNHNS and CDR2 SASEGT. This CDR3 reads CASSGLKSGNTIYF. The CDR3 nucleotides are TGTGCCAGCAGTGGACTGAAGTCTGGAAACACCATATATTTT.

V usage is TRBV7-9 and J usage is TRBJ1-1; D may be TRBD1 (5 bases). Germline V lookup: CDR1 SEHNR, CDR2 FQNEAQ (reference sequence). The CDR3 sequence is 16 residues long. V lost 5 bases and J lost 0, with 16 bases in between. The CDR3 DNA reads TGTGCCAGCAGCCCTACAGGATCCACCATGAACACTGAAGCTTTCTTT. This gives the protein CASSPTGSTMNTEAFF.

This rearrangement joins TRBV19 to TRBJ1-1, with D hard to call. This CDR3 contains 13 residues. Looked up from germline, CDR1 is LNHDA and CDR2 is SQIVND (reference sequence). V dropped 2 bases and J dropped 3 bases, with 7 bases sitting between them. CDR3: CASSIITDTEAFF. In DNA form, the CDR3 reads TGTGCCAGTAGTATAATCACGGACACTGAAGCTTTCTTT.

The rearrangement uses TRBV28 and TRBJ2-1, with TRBD2 matching 11 bases. CDR1 is MDHEN and CDR2 is SYDVKM in the germline V gene. V lost 5 bases and J lost 2; bases outside the gene matches: 5. The CDR3 sequence is 16 residues long. In DNA form, the CDR3 reads TGTGCCAGCAGTACATTAGCGGGAGGGCCCTACAATGAGCAGTTCTTC. Its translation: CASSTLAGGPYNEQFF.

The chain's CDR3 is CASNQGQEVYEQYF. The CDR3 DNA is TGCGCCAGCAACCAGGGACAGGAGGTCTACGAGCAGTACTTC. The rearrangement joins TRBV5-1 to TRBJ2-7; 8 nucleotides align to TRBD1. This CDR3 is built from 14 residues. The germline V gene encodes CDR1 SGHRS and CDR2 YFSETQ. V dropped 6 bases and J dropped 3; count of bases not matched to a gene: 8.